The entry that follows covers one TCR beta chain sequence. Its antigen is still unknown. The length of the CDR3 is 14 residues. Germline CDR1 is MNHEY and CDR2 is SMNVEV (reference sequence). The V gene lost 2 bases and the J gene lost 6 bases, with 11 bases spanning the gap. These data are taken from a study of cytomegalovirus exposure and HLA in healthy donors. General observations from the study: Serostatus for CMV was the only available immune exposure information. An observed cluster of highly shared sequence variants was recorded as a likely sequencing artifact.

PCR involved 60 Vbeta and 13 Jbeta primers. Only in-frame clones appear in the TCRdb table, and some are missing; sequencing was by immunoSEQ multiplex PCR. The repertoire has some 150,000 clones, roughly 80% of them found once; the top ten carry about 4.3%. Specimen: PBMCs. This chain links TRBV27 with TRBJ2-1, with TRBD2 as a possible D gene (5 bases). The receptor's source is a man aged 25-45 years in good health and CMV-seronegative. CDR3 residues: CASSLGGPPNEQFF. CDR3 nucleotide sequence: TGTGCCAGCAGTTTAGGCGGGCCCCCCAATGAGCAGTTCTTC.